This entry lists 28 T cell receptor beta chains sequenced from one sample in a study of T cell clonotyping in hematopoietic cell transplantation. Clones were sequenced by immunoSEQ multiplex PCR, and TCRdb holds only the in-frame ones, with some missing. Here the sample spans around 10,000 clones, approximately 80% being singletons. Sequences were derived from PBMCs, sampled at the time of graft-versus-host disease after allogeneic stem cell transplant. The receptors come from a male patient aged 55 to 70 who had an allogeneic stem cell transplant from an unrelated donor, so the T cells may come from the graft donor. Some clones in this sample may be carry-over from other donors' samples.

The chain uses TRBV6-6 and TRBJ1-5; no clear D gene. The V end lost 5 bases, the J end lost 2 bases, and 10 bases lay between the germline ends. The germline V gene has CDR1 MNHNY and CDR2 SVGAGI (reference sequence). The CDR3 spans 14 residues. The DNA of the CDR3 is TGTGCCAGCAGTAGAGACATCGGCAATCAGCCCCAGCATTTT. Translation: CASSRDIGNQPQHF.

The CDR3 reads CASSLGPGVYNSPLHF. CDR3 in DNA: TGTGCCAGCAGCTTAGGGCCAGGGGTATATAATTCACCCCTCCACTTT. J is TRBJ1-6 and V is TRBV13, with D possibly being TRBD1 (6 bases). V dropped 0 bases and J dropped 4 bases, with 10 bases sitting between them. The CDR3 has 16 amino acids. CDR1 is PRHDT, CDR2 FYEKMQ, per germline (reference sequence). The full variable domain, its missing parts supplied by reference TRBV13 and TRBJ1-6, is AAGVIQSPRHLIKEKRETATLKCYPIPRHDTVYWYQQGPGQDPQFLISFYEKMQSDKGSIPDRFSAQQFSDYHSELNMSSLELGDSALYFCASSLGPGVYNSPLHFGNGTRLTVT.

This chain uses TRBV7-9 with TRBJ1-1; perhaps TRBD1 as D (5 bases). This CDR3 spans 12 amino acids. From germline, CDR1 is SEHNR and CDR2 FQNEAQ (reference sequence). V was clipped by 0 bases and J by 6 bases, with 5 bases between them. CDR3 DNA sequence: TGTGCCAGCAGCTTAGCGGGGCCTGAAGCTTTCTTT. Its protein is CASSLAGPEAFF.

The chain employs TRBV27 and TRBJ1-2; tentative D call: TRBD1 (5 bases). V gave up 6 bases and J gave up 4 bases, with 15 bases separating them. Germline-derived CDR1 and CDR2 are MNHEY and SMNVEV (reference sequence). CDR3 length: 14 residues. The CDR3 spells CASRIIGGGYGYTF. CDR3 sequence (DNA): TGTGCCAGCAGGATAATCGGGGGTGGCTATGGCTACACCTTC.

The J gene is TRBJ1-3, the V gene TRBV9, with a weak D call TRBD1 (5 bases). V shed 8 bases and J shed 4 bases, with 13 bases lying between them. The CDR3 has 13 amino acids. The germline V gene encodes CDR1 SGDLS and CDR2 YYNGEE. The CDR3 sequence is CASQGAAGNTIYF. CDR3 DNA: TGTGCCAGTCAAGGGGCAGCGGGAAACACCATATATTTT.

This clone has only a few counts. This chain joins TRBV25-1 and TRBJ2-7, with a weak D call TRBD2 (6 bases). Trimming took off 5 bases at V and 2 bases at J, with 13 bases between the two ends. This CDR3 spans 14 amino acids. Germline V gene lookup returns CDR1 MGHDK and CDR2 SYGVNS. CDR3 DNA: TGTGCCAGCAGTTATTACTGGGGGGCCTACGAGCAGTACTTC. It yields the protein CASSYYWGAYEQYF.

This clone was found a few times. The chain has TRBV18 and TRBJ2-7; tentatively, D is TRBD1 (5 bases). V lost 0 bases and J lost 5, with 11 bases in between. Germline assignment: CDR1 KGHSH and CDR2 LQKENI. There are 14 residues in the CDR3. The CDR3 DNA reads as TGTGCCAGCTCACCACCGCCCAGGGCCCACGAGCAGTACTTC. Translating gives CASSPPPRAHEQYF. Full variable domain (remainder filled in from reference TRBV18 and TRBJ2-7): NAGVMQNPRHLVRRRGQEARLRCSPMKGHSHVYWYRQLPEEGLKFMVYLQKENIIDESGMPKERFSAEFPKEGPSILRIQQVVRGDSAAYFCASSPPPRAHEQYFGPGTRLTVT.

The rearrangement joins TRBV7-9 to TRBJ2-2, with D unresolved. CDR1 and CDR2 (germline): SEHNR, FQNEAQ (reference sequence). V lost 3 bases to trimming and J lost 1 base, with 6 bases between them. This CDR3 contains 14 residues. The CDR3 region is CASSFTENTGELFF. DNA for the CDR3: TGTGCCAGCAGCTTTACAGAGAACACCGGGGAGCTGTTTTTT. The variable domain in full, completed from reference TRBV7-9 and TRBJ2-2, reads DTGVSQNPRHKITKRGQNVTFRCDPISEHNRLYWYRQTLGQGPEFLTYFQNEAQLEKSRLLSDRFSAERPKGSFSTLEIQRTEQGDSAMYLCASSFTENTGELFFGEGSRLTVL.

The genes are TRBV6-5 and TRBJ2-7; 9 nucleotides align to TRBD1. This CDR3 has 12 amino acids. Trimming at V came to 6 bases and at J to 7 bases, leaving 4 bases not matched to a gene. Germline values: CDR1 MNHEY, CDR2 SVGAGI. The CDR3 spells CASRQGQGEQYF. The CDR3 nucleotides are TGTGCCAGCAGGCAAGGACAGGGGGAGCAGTACTTC.

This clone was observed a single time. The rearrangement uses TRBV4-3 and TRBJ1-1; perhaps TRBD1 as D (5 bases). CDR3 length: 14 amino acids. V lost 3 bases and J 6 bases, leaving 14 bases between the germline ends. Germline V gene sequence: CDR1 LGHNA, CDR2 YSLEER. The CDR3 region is CASSQGRGAAEAFF. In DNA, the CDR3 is TGCGCCAGCAGCCAGGGACGGGGTGCTGCTGAAGCTTTCTTT.

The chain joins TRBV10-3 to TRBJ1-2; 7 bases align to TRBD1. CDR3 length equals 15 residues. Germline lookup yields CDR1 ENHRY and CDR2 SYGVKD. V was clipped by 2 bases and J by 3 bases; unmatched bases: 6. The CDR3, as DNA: TGTGCCATCAGTGAGAGAACAGGGGTGGACTATGGCTACACCTTC. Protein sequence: CAISERTGVDYGYTF.

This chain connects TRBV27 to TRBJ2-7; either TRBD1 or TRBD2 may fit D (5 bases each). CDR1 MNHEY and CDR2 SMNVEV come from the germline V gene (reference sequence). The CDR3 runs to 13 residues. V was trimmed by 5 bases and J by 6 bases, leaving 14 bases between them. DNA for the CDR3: TGTGCCAGCAGTCGTCCCGGGGCGGCCGAGCAGTACTTC. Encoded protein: CASSRPGAAEQYF.

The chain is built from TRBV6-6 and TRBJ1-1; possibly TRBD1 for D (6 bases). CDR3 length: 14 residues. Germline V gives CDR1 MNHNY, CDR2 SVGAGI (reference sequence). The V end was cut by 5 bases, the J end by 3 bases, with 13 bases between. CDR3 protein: CASSGYREDTEAFF. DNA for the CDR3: TGTGCCAGCAGTGGATACAGGGAGGACACTGAAGCTTTCTTT.

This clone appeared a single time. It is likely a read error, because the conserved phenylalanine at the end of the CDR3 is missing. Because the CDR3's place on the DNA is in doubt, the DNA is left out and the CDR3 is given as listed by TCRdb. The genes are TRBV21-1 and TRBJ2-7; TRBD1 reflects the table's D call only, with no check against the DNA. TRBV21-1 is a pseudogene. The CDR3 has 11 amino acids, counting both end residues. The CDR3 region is CASSKGGRQSL.

CDR3 residues: CASSLSRQIGPSTDTQYF. In DNA, the CDR3 is TGTGCCAGCAGCTTAAGCCGCCAGATCGGCCCTAGCACAGATACGCAGTATTTT. The chain carries TRBV7-9 and TRBJ2-3; no clear D. Germline loops: CDR1 SEHNR, CDR2 FQNEAQ (reference sequence). The CDR3 is 18 residues long. Trimming stripped 2 bases from V and 0 bases from J, with 18 bases between.

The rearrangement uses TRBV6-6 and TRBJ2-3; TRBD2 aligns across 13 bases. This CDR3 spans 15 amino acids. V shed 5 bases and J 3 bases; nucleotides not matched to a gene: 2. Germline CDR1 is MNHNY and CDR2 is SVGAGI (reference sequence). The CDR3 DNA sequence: TGTGCCAGCAGTACGGGACTAGCGGGGACAGATACGCAGTATTTT. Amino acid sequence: CASSTGLAGTDTQYF.

The CDR3: CASTRTGWVKNEQFF. The CDR3 DNA follows: TGCGCCAGCACCCGGACAGGGTGGGTAAAAAATGAGCAGTTCTTC. The chain employs TRBV4-1 and TRBJ2-1; 8 nucleotides agree with TRBD1. This CDR3 comprises 15 residues. Germline V CDR1 and CDR2: MGHRA, YSYEKL. After removal of 7 bases from V and 7 bases from J, the junction contained 12 bases not matched to a gene.

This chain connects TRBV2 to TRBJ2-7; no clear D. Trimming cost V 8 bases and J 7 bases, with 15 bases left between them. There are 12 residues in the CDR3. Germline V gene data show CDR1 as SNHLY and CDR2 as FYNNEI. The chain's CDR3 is CASSFFRLEQYF. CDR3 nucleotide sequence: TGTGCCAGCTCATTCTTTAGGTTGGAGCAGTACTTC.

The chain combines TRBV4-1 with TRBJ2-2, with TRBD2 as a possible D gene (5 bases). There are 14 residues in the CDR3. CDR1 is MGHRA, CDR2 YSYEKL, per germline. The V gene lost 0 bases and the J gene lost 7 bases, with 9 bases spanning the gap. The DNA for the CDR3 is TGCGCCAGCAGCCAAGATTGGAGGTTCGGGGAGCTGTTTTTT. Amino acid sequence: CASSQDWRFGELFF.

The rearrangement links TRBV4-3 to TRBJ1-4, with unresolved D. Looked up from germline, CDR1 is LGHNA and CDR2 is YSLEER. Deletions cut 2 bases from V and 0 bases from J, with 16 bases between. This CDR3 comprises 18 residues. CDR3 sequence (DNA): TGCGCCAGCAGCCAAAGTTACTTCCGAGGGTCAACTAATGAAAAACTGTTTTTT. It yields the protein CASSQSYFRGSTNEKLFF.

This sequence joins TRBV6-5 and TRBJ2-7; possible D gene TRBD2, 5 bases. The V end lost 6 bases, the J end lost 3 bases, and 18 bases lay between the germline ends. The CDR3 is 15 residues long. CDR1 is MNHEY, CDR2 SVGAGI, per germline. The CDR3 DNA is TGTGCCAGCAGCAGAAGACACCCCGGAGGCTACGAGCAGTACTTC. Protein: CASSRRHPGGYEQYF.

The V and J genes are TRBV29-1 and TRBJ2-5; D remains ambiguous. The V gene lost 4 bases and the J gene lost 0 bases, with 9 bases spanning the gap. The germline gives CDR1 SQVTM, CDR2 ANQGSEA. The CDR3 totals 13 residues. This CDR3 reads CSVVRAYQETQYF. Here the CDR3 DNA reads TGCAGCGTTGTTAGGGCCTACCAAGAGACCCAGTACTTC.

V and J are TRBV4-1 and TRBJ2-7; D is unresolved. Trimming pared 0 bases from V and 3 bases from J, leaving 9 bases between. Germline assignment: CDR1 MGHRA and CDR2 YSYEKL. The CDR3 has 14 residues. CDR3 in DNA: TGCGCCAGCAGCCAAGATCTGGGCGACTACGAGCAGTACTTC. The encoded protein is CASSQDLGDYEQYF.

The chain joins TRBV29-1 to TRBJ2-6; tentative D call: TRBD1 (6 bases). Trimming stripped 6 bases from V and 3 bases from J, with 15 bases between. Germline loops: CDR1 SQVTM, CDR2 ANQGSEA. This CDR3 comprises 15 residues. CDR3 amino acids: CSVAQGPFGANVLTF. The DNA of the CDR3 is TGCAGCGTGGCCCAGGGGCCTTTTGGGGCCAACGTCCTGACTTTC.

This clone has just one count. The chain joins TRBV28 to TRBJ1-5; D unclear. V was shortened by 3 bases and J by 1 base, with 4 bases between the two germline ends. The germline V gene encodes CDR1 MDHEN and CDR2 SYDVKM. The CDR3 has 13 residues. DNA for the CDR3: TGTGCCAGCAGTTTTACGAGCAATCAGCCCCAGCATTTT. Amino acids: CASSFTSNQPQHF.

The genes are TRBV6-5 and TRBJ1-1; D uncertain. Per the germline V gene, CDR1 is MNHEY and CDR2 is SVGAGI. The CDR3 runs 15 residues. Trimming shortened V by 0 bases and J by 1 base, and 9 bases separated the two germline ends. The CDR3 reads CASSYSSLPNTEAFF. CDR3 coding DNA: TGTGCCAGCAGTTACTCGAGCCTGCCGAACACTGAAGCTTTCTTT.

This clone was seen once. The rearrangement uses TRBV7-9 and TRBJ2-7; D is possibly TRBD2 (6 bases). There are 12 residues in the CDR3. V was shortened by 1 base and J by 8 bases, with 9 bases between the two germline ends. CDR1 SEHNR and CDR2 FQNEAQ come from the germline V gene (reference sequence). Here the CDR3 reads CASSLDRGKQYF. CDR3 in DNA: TGTGCCAGCAGCTTAGATCGGGGGAAGCAGTACTTC.

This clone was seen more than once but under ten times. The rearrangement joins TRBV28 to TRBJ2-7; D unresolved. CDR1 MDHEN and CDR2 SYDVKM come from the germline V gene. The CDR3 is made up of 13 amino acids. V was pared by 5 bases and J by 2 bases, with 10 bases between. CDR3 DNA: TGTGCCAGCAGTCCGACACGAGCCTACGAGCAGTACTTC. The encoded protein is CASSPTRAYEQYF.